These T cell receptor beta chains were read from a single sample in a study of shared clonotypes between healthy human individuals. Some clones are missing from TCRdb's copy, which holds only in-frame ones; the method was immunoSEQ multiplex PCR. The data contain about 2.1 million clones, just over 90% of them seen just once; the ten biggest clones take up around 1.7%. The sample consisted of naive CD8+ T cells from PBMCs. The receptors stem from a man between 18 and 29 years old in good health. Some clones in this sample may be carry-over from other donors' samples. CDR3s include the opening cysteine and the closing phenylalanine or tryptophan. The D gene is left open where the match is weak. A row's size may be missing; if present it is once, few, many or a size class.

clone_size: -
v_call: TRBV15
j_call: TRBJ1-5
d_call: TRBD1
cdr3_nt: TGTGCCACCAGCAGAGTTGGGACAGGTTATAATCAGCCCCAGCATTTT
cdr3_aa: CATSRVGTGYNQPQHF

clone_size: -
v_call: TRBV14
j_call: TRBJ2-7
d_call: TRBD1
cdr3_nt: TGTGCCAGCAGCCACCCGGGACAGGGCCCGGTCGGGCAGTACTTC
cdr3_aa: CASSHPGQGPVGQYF

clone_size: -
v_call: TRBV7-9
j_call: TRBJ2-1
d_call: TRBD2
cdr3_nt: TGTGCCAGCAGCCCAGGCCTAGCGGCATACAATGAGCAGTTCTTC
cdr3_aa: CASSPGLAAYNEQFF

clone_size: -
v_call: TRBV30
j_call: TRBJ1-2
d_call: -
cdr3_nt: TGTGCCTCTGTCCAATTCGGCCCCGCCCGTGGCTACACCTTC
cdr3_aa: CASVQFGPARGYTF

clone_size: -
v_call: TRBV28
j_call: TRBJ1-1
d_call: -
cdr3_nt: TGTGCCAGCACTAGGGCCATGAACACTGAAGCTTTCTTT
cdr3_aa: CASTRAMNTEAFF

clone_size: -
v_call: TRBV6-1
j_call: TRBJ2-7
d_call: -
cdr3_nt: TGTGCCAGCAGTGGGAGGGTGACCCTTGCCTACGAGCAGTACTTC
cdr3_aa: CASSGRVTLAYEQYF

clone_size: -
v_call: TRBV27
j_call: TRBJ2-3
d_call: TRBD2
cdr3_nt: TGTGCCAGCAGTTTTATCTTGACTAGCGGGACGGATACGCAGTATTTT
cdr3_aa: CASSFILTSGTDTQYF

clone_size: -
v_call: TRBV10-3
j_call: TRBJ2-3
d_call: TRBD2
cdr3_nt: TGTGCCATCAGGGGACTAGCGGCAGGTACGCAGTATTTT
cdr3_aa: CAIRGLAAGTQYF

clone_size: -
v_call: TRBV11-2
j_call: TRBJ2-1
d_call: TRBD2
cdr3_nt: TGTGCCAGCATCACCCCAGGGCCTAGCGGGATCAATGAGCAGTTCTTC
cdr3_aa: CASITPGPSGINEQFF

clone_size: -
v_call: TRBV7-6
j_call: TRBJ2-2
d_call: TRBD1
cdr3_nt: TGTGCCAGCAGCTCCCGGCCAGGACAGGGCACCGGGGAGCTGTTTTTT
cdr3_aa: CASSSRPGQGTGELFF

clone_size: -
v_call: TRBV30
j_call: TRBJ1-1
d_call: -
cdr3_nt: TGTGCCTGGAGTGTTTCCGATAACACTGAAGCTTTCTTT
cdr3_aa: CAWSVSDNTEAFF

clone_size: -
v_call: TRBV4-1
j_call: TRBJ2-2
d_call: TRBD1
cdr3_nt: TGCGCCAGCAGCCAAAAGTTGAGGCAGGGGGTGAACACCGGGGAGCTGTTTTTT
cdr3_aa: CASSQKLRQGVNTGELFF

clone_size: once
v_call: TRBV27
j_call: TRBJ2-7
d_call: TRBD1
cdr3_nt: TGTGCCAGCAGTTTATGGGCAGGGGGCGGCTACGAGCAGTACTTC
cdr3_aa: CASSLWAGGGYEQYF

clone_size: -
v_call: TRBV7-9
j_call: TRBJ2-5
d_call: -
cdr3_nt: TGTGCCAGCAGCTTCTCAGTTGACCTTGAGACCCAGTACTTC
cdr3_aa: CASSFSVDLETQYF

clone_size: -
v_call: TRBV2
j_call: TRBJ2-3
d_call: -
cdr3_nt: TGTGCCAGCAGAGGGCCCGAAGATACGCAGTATTTT
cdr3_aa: CASRGPEDTQYF

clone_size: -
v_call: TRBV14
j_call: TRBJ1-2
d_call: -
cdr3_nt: TGTGCCAGCAGCCAAGTCCTCTGGGGCGCGGACTATGGCTACACCTTC
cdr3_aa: CASSQVLWGADYGYTF

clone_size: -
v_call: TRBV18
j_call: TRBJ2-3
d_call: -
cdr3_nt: TGTGCCAGCTCACCACCGGCAGGGTACACAGATACGCAGTATTTT
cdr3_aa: CASSPPAGYTDTQYF

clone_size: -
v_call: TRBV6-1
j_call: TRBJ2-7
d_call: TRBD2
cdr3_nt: TGTGCCAGCAGTGAAACTAGCGGGGTAACCTACGAGCAGTACTTC
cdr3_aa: CASSETSGVTYEQYF

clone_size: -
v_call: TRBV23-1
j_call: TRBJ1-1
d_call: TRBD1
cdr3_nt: TGCGCCAGCAGTCAACCCCCCCGGGACAGGTGCGACGGTGCTTTCTTT
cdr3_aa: CASSQPPRDRCDGAFF

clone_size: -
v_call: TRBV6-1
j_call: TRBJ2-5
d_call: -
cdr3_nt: TGTGCCAGCAGTGAAGTATTGGGGGCGCAGATTCAAGAGACCCAGTACTTC
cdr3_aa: CASSEVLGAQIQETQYF

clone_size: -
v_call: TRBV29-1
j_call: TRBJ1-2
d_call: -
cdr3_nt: TGCAGCGCCCTCCCCGCGGGCGGCTATGGCTACACCTTC
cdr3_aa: CSALPAGGYGYTF

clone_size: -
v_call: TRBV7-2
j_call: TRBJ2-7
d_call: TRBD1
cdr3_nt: TGTGCCAGCAGCTTAGGTGTAGGGGGCCCGTACGAGCAGTACTTC
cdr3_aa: CASSLGVGGPYEQYF

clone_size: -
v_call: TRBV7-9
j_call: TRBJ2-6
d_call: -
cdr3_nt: TGTGCCAGCAGCTTAGCCCCCGCCGGGGCCAACGTCCTGACTTTC
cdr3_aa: CASSLAPAGANVLTF

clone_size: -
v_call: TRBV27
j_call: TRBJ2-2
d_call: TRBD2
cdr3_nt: TGTGCCATCGCCCAAACCTACGGGAGGGCCGTAGCCGGGGAGCTGTTTTTT
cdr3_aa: CAIAQTYGRAVAGELFF

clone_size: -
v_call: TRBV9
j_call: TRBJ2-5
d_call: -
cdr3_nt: TGTGCCAGCAGCTACCTCCCAGGGCAAGAGACCCAGTACTTC
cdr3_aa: CASSYLPGQETQYF

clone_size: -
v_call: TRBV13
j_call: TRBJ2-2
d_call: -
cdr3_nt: TGTGCCAGCAGCTTAGGGACCCGGACCACCGGGGAGCTGTTTTTT
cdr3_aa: CASSLGTRTTGELFF

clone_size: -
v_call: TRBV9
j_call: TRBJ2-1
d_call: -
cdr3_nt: TGTGCCAGCAGCGTAACGGACCACAATGAGCAGTTCTTC
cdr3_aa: CASSVTDHNEQFF